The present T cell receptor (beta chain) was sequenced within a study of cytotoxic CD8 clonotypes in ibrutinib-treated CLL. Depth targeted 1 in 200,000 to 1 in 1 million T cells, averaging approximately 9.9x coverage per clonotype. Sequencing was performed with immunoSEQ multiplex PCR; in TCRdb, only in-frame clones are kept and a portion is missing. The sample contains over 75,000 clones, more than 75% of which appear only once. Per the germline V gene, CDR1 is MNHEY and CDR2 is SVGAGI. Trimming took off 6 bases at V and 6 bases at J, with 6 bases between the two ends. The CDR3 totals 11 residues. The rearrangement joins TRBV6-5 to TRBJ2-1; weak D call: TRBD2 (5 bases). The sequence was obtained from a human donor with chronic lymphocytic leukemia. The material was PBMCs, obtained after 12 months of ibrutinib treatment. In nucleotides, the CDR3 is TGTGCCAGCAGGAGGGTCAATGAGCAGTTCTTC. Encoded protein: CASRRVNEQFF.